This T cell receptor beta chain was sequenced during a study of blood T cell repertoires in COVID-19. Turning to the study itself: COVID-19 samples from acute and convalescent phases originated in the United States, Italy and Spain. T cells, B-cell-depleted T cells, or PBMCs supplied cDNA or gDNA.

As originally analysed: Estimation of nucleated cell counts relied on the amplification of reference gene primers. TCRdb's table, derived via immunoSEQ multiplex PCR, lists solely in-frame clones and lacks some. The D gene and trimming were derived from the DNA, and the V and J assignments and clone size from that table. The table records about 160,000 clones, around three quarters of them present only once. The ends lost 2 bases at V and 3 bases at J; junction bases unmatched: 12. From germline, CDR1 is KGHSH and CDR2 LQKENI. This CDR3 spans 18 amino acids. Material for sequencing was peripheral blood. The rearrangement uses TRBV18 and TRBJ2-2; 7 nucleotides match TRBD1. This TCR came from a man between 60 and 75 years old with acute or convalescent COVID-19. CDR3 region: CASSPVFGQVKDTGELFF. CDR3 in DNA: TGTGCCAGCTCACCAGTTTTCGGACAGGTGAAAGACACCGGGGAGCTGTTTTTT.